A selection of T cell receptor beta chains follows, all from one sample in a study of Ad26.COV2.S vaccination and SARS-CoV-2 variants. Profiled with immunoSEQ multiplex PCR; TCRdb holds only in-frame clones, not every one. The sample records some 410,000 clones, roughly 90% being singletons. The sequencing here drew on peripheral blood, taken in a trial of Ad26.COV2.S vaccine versus placebo. Receptors were obtained from a person aged 18-65 years who received the Ad26.COV2.S COVID-19 vaccine or a placebo. The CDR3 runs from the conserved cysteine through the conserved F or W. A D gene is named only where the DNA matches it firmly. Expanded clones are given a class, and other clones once, few, many or no size at all.

D gene: -
V gene: TRBV7-2
clone size: -
J gene: TRBJ1-1
CDR3 protein: CASSFQGSTEAFF
CDR3 DNA: TGTGCCAGCAGCTTTCAGGGAAGTACTGAAGCTTTCTTT

D gene: -
V gene: TRBV18
clone size: -
J gene: TRBJ1-4
CDR3 protein: CASSYSGASGEKLFF
CDR3 DNA: TGTGCCAGCTCATATTCGGGGGCCTCGGGTGAAAAACTGTTTTTT

D gene: -
V gene: TRBV14
clone size: -
J gene: TRBJ1-3
CDR3 protein: CASSRLWVSGNTIYF
CDR3 DNA: TGTGCCAGCAGCCGCCTTTGGGTCTCTGGAAACACCATATATTTT

D gene: TRBD2
V gene: TRBV5-1
clone size: -
J gene: TRBJ2-3
CDR3 protein: CASSSARGVQRGESTDTQYF
CDR3 DNA: TGCGCCAGCAGCTCGGCTCGAGGGGTCCAGCGGGGGGAGTCCACAGATACGCAGTATTTT

D gene: -
V gene: TRBV19
clone size: -
J gene: TRBJ2-5
CDR3 protein: CASSIGGADRIQETQYF
CDR3 DNA: TGTGCCAGTAGTATAGGGGGAGCCGACAGAATCCAAGAGACCCAGTACTTC

D gene: -
V gene: TRBV11-2
clone size: -
J gene: TRBJ2-2
CDR3 protein: CASRGIGGPMPNTGELFF
CDR3 DNA: TGTGCCAGCAGGGGAATAGGGGGGCCCATGCCTAACACCGGGGAGCTGTTTTTT

D gene: TRBD1
V gene: TRBV30
clone size: -
J gene: TRBJ1-2
CDR3 protein: CAWTNPGTAEGYTF
CDR3 DNA: TGTGCCTGGACCAACCCCGGGACAGCGGAGGGCTACACCTTC

D gene: TRBD1
V gene: TRBV5-1
clone size: -
J gene: TRBJ2-7
CDR3 protein: CASSLPLQATGGSYEQYF
CDR3 DNA: TGCGCCAGCAGCTTGCCACTTCAAGCGACAGGGGGATCCTACGAGCAGTACTTC

D gene: -
V gene: TRBV5-4
clone size: -
J gene: TRBJ2-7
CDR3 protein: CASSPGTLTEQYF
CDR3 DNA: TGTGCCAGCAGCCCGGGGACACTTACAGAGCAGTACTTC

D gene: -
V gene: TRBV11-2
clone size: -
J gene: TRBJ2-1
CDR3 protein: CASSATGTYNEQFF
CDR3 DNA: TGTGCCAGCAGCGCAACAGGGACCTACAATGAGCAGTTCTTC

D gene: -
V gene: TRBV19
clone size: -
J gene: TRBJ2-1
CDR3 protein: CASSMVYNEQFF
CDR3 DNA: TGTGCCAGTAGTATGGTCTACAATGAGCAGTTCTTC

D gene: -
V gene: TRBV9
clone size: -
J gene: TRBJ2-7
CDR3 protein: CASSVGPRWEQYF
CDR3 DNA: TGTGCCAGCAGCGTAGGACCCCGCTGGGAGCAGTACTTC

D gene: -
V gene: TRBV27
clone size: -
J gene: TRBJ1-4
CDR3 protein: CASSWSGATNEKLFF
CDR3 DNA: TGTGCCAGCAGTTGGAGTGGGGCAACTAATGAAAAACTGTTTTTT

D gene: TRBD1
V gene: TRBV4-3
clone size: -
J gene: TRBJ1-4
CDR3 protein: CASSQELQGEYEKLFF
CDR3 DNA: TGCGCCAGCAGCCAAGAGTTGCAGGGGGAGTATGAAAAACTGTTTTTT

D gene: TRBD1
V gene: TRBV9
clone size: -
J gene: TRBJ1-2
CDR3 protein: CASSEDRGYGYTF
CDR3 DNA: TGTGCCAGCAGCGAAGACAGGGGGTATGGCTACACCTTC

D gene: -
V gene: TRBV6-5
clone size: -
J gene: TRBJ1-4
CDR3 protein: CASSYTDGGNEKLFF
CDR3 DNA: TGTGCCAGCAGTTACACGGACGGGGGGAATGAAAAACTGTTTTTT

D gene: -
V gene: TRBV28
clone size: once
J gene: TRBJ1-2
CDR3 protein: CASTLGQYGYTF
CDR3 DNA: TGTGCCAGCACTCTCGGACAATATGGCTACACCTTC

D gene: -
V gene: TRBV28
clone size: -
J gene: TRBJ2-3
CDR3 protein: CATSSRTSTDTQYF
CDR3 DNA: TGTGCCACGTCTAGCCGAACTAGCACAGATACGCAGTATTTT

D gene: -
V gene: TRBV28
clone size: -
J gene: TRBJ2-1
CDR3 protein: CASSNLRSNEQFF
CDR3 DNA: TGTGCCAGCAGTAACCTCAGGAGCAATGAGCAGTTCTTC

D gene: -
V gene: TRBV5-4
clone size: -
J gene: TRBJ2-5
CDR3 protein: CASSLGIHEGETQYF
CDR3 DNA: TGTGCCAGCAGCTTGGGAATCCACGAGGGAGAGACCCAGTACTTC

D gene: -
V gene: TRBV4-1
clone size: -
J gene: TRBJ1-2
CDR3 protein: CASSQDGSGGYTF
CDR3 DNA: TGCGCCAGCAGCCAAGATGGCAGTGGGGGCTACACCTTC

D gene: -
V gene: TRBV7-8
clone size: -
J gene: TRBJ2-7
CDR3 protein: CASSHSRVGTVYEQYF
CDR3 DNA: TGTGCCAGCAGTCACAGCAGGGTGGGGACGGTCTACGAGCAGTACTTC

D gene: -
V gene: TRBV30
clone size: -
J gene: TRBJ1-1
CDR3 protein: CAWSVAAGTGGPFF
CDR3 DNA: -

D gene: -
V gene: TRBV9
clone size: once
J gene: TRBJ1-2
CDR3 protein: CASSVGESRFYGYTF
CDR3 DNA: TGTGCCAGCAGCGTAGGAGAGTCTAGATTCTATGGCTACACCTTC

D gene: -
V gene: TRBV6-6
clone size: -
J gene: TRBJ2-7
CDR3 protein: CASSYDDGYEQYF
CDR3 DNA: TGTGCCAGCAGTTACGACGATGGCTACGAGCAGTACTTC

D gene: -
V gene: TRBV7-9
clone size: -
J gene: TRBJ1-2
CDR3 protein: CASSLAPGTTNYGYTF
CDR3 DNA: TGTGCCAGCAGCTTAGCCCCCGGAACGACTAACTATGGCTACACCTTC

D gene: TRBD1
V gene: TRBV9
clone size: -
J gene: TRBJ1-2
CDR3 protein: CASTPPWDRQNLYGYTF
CDR3 DNA: TGTGCCAGCACCCCCCCTTGGGACAGGCAAAACCTTTATGGCTACACCTTC

D gene: -
V gene: TRBV5-4
clone size: -
J gene: TRBJ1-1
CDR3 protein: CASSLVGGSSVAFF
CDR3 DNA: TGTGCCAGCAGCTTGGTAGGGGGGAGTAGTGTAGCTTTCTTT

D gene: -
V gene: TRBV4-3
clone size: -
J gene: TRBJ2-2
CDR3 protein: CASSPQELGAGELFF
CDR3 DNA: TGCGCCAGCAGCCCGCAGGAGTTGGGCGCCGGGGAGCTGTTTTTT

D gene: TRBD2
V gene: TRBV13
clone size: -
J gene: TRBJ2-7
CDR3 protein: CASSWKGSGEVEQYF
CDR3 DNA: TGTGCCAGCAGCTGGAAAGGGAGCGGGGAAGTGGAGCAGTACTTC

D gene: -
V gene: TRBV6-5
clone size: -
J gene: TRBJ2-7
CDR3 protein: CASTWGPSYEQYF
CDR3 DNA: TGTGCCAGCACATGGGGGCCTTCCTACGAGCAGTACTTC

D gene: TRBD1
V gene: TRBV9
clone size: once
J gene: TRBJ2-7
CDR3 protein: CASSPRGTGVYEQYF
CDR3 DNA: TGTGCCAGCAGCCCACGGGGGACAGGGGTGTACGAGCAGTACTTC

D gene: -
V gene: TRBV7-6
clone size: -
J gene: TRBJ2-2
CDR3 protein: CASSESAANTGELFF
CDR3 DNA: TGTGCCAGCAGCGAAAGTGCGGCGAACACCGGGGAGCTGTTTTTT

D gene: -
V gene: TRBV11-2
clone size: -
J gene: TRBJ2-2
CDR3 protein: CASSLSMWAGELFF
CDR3 DNA: TGTGCCAGCAGCTTAAGCATGTGGGCCGGGGAGCTGTTTTTT

D gene: -
V gene: TRBV3-1/TRBV3-2
clone size: -
J gene: TRBJ2-3
CDR3 protein: CASSLGGPSTSDTQYF
CDR3 DNA: TGTGCCAGCAGCCTGGGGGGACCCTCCACTTCTGATACGCAGTATTTT

D gene: TRBD1
V gene: TRBV11-2
clone size: -
J gene: TRBJ1-6
CDR3 protein: CASSLDRDRVNSPLHF
CDR3 DNA: TGTGCCAGCAGCTTAGATCGGGACAGGGTTAATTCACCCCTCCACTTT

D gene: TRBD1
V gene: TRBV5-4
clone size: -
J gene: TRBJ1-1
CDR3 protein: CASSLEGGIEAFF
CDR3 DNA: TGTGCCAGCAGCTTGGAAGGGGGCATTGAAGCTTTCTTT

D gene: -
V gene: TRBV10-3
clone size: -
J gene: TRBJ2-5
CDR3 protein: CAISESYQETQYF
CDR3 DNA: TGTGCCATCAGTGAGTCGTACCAAGAGACCCAGTACTTC

D gene: -
V gene: TRBV12-3/TRBV12-4
clone size: few
J gene: TRBJ1-2
CDR3 protein: CASSLPNYGYTF
CDR3 DNA: TGTGCCAGCAGTTTGCCCAACTATGGCTACACCTTC

D gene: -
V gene: TRBV6-5
clone size: once
J gene: TRBJ1-6
CDR3 protein: CASRPLADNNSPLHF
CDR3 DNA: TGTGCCAGCAGGCCGTTGGCAGATAATAATTCACCCCTCCACTTT

D gene: TRBD1
V gene: TRBV18
clone size: -
J gene: TRBJ1-1
CDR3 protein: CASSLRQGGLNTEAFF
CDR3 DNA: TGTGCCAGCTCGCTCCGACAGGGGGGCTTGAACACTGAAGCTTTCTTT

D gene: -
V gene: TRBV3-1/TRBV3-2
clone size: -
J gene: TRBJ2-1
CDR3 protein: CASIPWLSGVLGHNEQFF
CDR3 DNA: TGTGCCAGCATTCCATGGTTGTCTGGTGTACTTGGACACAATGAGCAGTTCTTC

D gene: TRBD1
V gene: TRBV30
clone size: -
J gene: TRBJ1-2
CDR3 protein: CAWNSQGNYGYTF
CDR3 DNA: TGTGCCTGGAATTCACAGGGGAACTATGGCTACACCTTC

D gene: -
V gene: TRBV3-1/TRBV3-2
clone size: -
J gene: TRBJ2-7
CDR3 protein: CASSQDRQVPYEQYF
CDR3 DNA: TGTGCCAGCAGCCAAGATAGGCAGGTACCCTACGAGCAGTACTTC

D gene: -
V gene: TRBV10-3
clone size: once
J gene: TRBJ2-1
CDR3 protein: CAISETSNEQFF
CDR3 DNA: TGTGCCATCAGTGAAACTAGCAATGAGCAGTTCTTC

D gene: -
V gene: TRBV9
clone size: -
J gene: TRBJ1-2
CDR3 protein: CASSPQGLGYGYTF
CDR3 DNA: TGTGCCAGCAGCCCCCAGGGGCTTGGCTATGGCTACACCTTC

D gene: -
V gene: TRBV25-1
clone size: -
J gene: TRBJ1-2
CDR3 protein: CASRGQGGYTF
CDR3 DNA: TGTGCCAGCAGGGGACAAGGTGGCTACACCTTC

D gene: TRBD2
V gene: TRBV28
clone size: -
J gene: TRBJ2-5
CDR3 protein: CASTPPWGTSGPQETQYF
CDR3 DNA: TGTGCCAGCACACCACCCTGGGGGACTAGCGGCCCTCAAGAGACCCAGTACTTC

D gene: TRBD1
V gene: TRBV7-2
clone size: -
J gene: TRBJ2-1
CDR3 protein: CASSLDIDRGEFF
CDR3 DNA: TGTGCCAGCAGCTTAGACATCGACAGGGGGGAATTCTTC

D gene: -
V gene: TRBV6-2/TRBV6-3
clone size: -
J gene: TRBJ1-5
CDR3 protein: CASSYSVAATYNQPQHF
CDR3 DNA: TGTGCCAGCAGTTACTCGGTGGCAGCGACGTACAATCAGCCCCAGCATTTT

D gene: TRBD1
V gene: TRBV7-9
clone size: -
J gene: TRBJ1-1
CDR3 protein: CASSPTGVEAFF
CDR3 DNA: TGTGCCAGCAGCCCGACAGGGGTTGAAGCTTTCTTT

D gene: TRBD2
V gene: TRBV5-1
clone size: -
J gene: TRBJ2-5
CDR3 protein: CASRTVLAGALQETQYF
CDR3 DNA: TGCGCCAGCAGAACCGTTCTAGCGGGGGCCCTCCAAGAGACCCAGTACTTC

D gene: -
V gene: TRBV28
clone size: -
J gene: TRBJ1-1
CDR3 protein: CASRSRVNTEAFF
CDR3 DNA: TGTGCCAGTAGGTCCAGGGTGAACACTGAAGCTTTCTTT

D gene: -
V gene: TRBV7-2
clone size: -
J gene: TRBJ2-7
CDR3 protein: CASSAIDSTYEQYF
CDR3 DNA: TGTGCCAGCAGCGCCATCGACAGTACCTACGAGCAGTACTTC

D gene: -
V gene: TRBV29-1
clone size: once
J gene: TRBJ1-1
CDR3 protein: CSASKGGAF
CDR3 DNA: TGCAGCGCATCTAAGGGGGGAGCCTTC